A selection of T cell receptor beta chains follows, all from one sample in a study of Graves' ophthalmopathy and Graves' hyperthyroidism. MiXCR, run by TCRdb on the multiplex PCR reads, gives a single entry per CDR3 protein. The table lists tens of thousands of distinct CDR3 sequences, about half of them singletons. The sequenced sample consisted of peripheral blood. The receptors were sampled from an adult woman with stable Graves' hyperthyroidism. CDR3s include the opening cysteine and the closing phenylalanine or tryptophan. A D gene is named only where the DNA matches it firmly. Clone size is shown for a subset of rows, as once, few, many or a class of expanded clone.

clone_size | d_call | j_call | v_call | cdr3_nt | cdr3_aa
NA | TRBD2 | TRBJ2-2 | TRBV2 | TGTGCCAGCAGGGCAAGGGTAGCGGGAGCGGGCACCGGGGAGCTGTTTTTT | CASRARVAGAGTGELFF
many | NA | TRBJ2-7 | TRBV14 | TGTGCCAGCAGCCAACGAACGGCGGGGATTGCAATCTACGAGCAGTACTTC | CASSQRTAGIAIYEQYF
once | TRBD1 | TRBJ1-2 | TRBV5-8 | TGTGCCAGCAGCTCCGGACAGGGGAACTATAGCTACACCTTC | CASSSGQGNYSYTF
once | TRBD1 | TRBJ2-7 | TRBV13 | TGTGCCAGCAGCTTTCCAGGGGGCGGGAACGAGCAGTACTTC | CASSFPGGGNEQYF
NA | NA | TRBJ1-1 | TRBV12-3/TRBV12-4 | TGTGCCAGCAGTCCGAGAGGGGGGAGGAACACTGAAGCTTTCTTT | CASSPRGGRNTEAFF
NA | TRBD2 | TRBJ2-5 | TRBV20-1 | TGCAGTGCTAGGACTAGCGGGACCGAGACCCAGTACTTC | CSARTSGTETQYF
many | NA | TRBJ2-5 | TRBV20-1 | TGCAGTGCTAGAGATGATTGGGTGGAGACCCAGTACTTC | CSARDDWVETQYF
once | NA | TRBJ2-5 | TRBV20-1 | TGCAGTGCTACAGGGAGAGAAGAGACCCAGTACTTC | CSATGREETQYF
medium-sized | NA | TRBJ2-7 | TRBV12-3/TRBV12-4 | TGTGCCAGCAGTTTTGCAAGGGGGGACGAGCAGTACTTC | CASSFARGDEQYF
many | NA | TRBJ1-1 | TRBV20-1 | TGCAGTGCTAGTCGGGGAATCCCCACCCAAGAGTCTGAAGCTTTCTTT | CSASRGIPTQESEAFF
few | NA | TRBJ2-7 | TRBV6-5 | TGTGCCAGCAGTACCCGGATAGGAGGCTGGAACGAGCAGTACTTC | CASSTRIGGWNEQYF
many | NA | TRBJ2-3 | TRBV5-8 | TGTGCCAGCAGCTTGGGGCAGCTAGGTGCAGATACGCAGTATTTT | CASSLGQLGADTQYF
NA | TRBD1 | TRBJ2-5 | TRBV20-1 | TGCAGTGCTAGAGGGGACAGCCGAGGGGAGACCCAGTACTTC | CSARGDSRGETQYF
NA | NA | TRBJ2-7 | TRBV9 | TGTGCCAGCAGCGTAGCCGGGAGTGAATACGAGCAGTACTTC | CASSVAGSEYEQYF
NA | NA | TRBJ1-4 | TRBV20-1 | TGCAGTGCTGGCGGGGCCGAGGGAAAACTGTTTTTT | CSAGGAEGKLFF
many | NA | TRBJ1-4 | TRBV7-9 | TGTGCCAGCGGGGCAACTAATGAAAAACTGTTTTTT | CASGATNEKLFF
once | TRBD2 | TRBJ2-5 | TRBV20-1 | TGCAGTGCTAGAGCGGGAGGCTCTAGGGAGACCCAGTACTTC | CSARAGGSRETQYF
NA | TRBD2 | TRBJ2-2 | TRBV2 | TGTGCCATCCTGCTAGAGGGAGGGCCGGGAACCGGGGAGCTGTTTTTT | CAILLEGGPGTGELFF
few | NA | TRBJ1-2 | TRBV2 | TGTGCCAGCAGTCTGGACACAAATGGCTACACCTTC | CASSLDTNGYTF
NA | NA | TRBJ2-5 | TRBV20-1 | TGCAGTGCTAGATTATTGAACCAAGAGACCCAGTACTTC | CSARLLNQETQYF
few | NA | TRBJ2-3 | TRBV28 | TGTGCCAGCAGTTTAAACCGAGGAGCCATAGATACGCAGTATTTT | CASSLNRGAIDTQYF
NA | TRBD1 | TRBJ1-5 | TRBV10-3 | TGTGCCATCAGTGGGACAGGGCAGCCCCAGCATTTT | CAISGTGQPQHF
many | TRBD2 | TRBJ2-7 | TRBV6-2/TRBV6-3 | TGTGCCAGCAGTTGGCCGACTAGCGACTCCTACGAGCAGTACTTC | CASSWPTSDSYEQYF
NA | TRBD1 | TRBJ2-5 | TRBV29-1 | TGCAGCGTCCCCGGGACAGGGGGAAAAGAGACCCAGTACTTC | CSVPGTGGKETQYF
NA | TRBD2 | TRBJ2-7 | TRBV10-3 | TGTGCCATCAGTGACCCTAGCGGGATGAACTACGAGCAGTACTTC | CAISDPSGMNYEQYF
NA | TRBD1 | TRBJ2-2 | TRBV7-2 | TGTGCCAGCAGTTCCAGGTGGAGGACAGGGACCGGGGAGCTGTTTTTT | CASSSRWRTGTGELFF
NA | NA | TRBJ1-2 | TRBV28 | TGTGCCAGCAGCTTAGCCGCAAGCTATGGCTACACCTTC | CASSLAASYGYTF
medium-sized | NA | TRBJ1-2 | TRBV19 | TGTGCCAGTAGTGAAACGGGACACTACTATGGCTACACCTTC | CASSETGHYYGYTF
NA | NA | TRBJ2-5 | TRBV20-1 | TGCAGTGCTAGTGCGCATCAGGGTTTAGAGACCCAGTACTTC | CSASAHQGLETQYF
few | NA | TRBJ1-3 | TRBV24-1 | TGTGCCACCAGTGATTGGAGTGGAAACACCATATATTTT | CATSDWSGNTIYF
many | NA | TRBJ2-3 | TRBV19 | TGTGCCAGTAGTATAGTCGCGGGGCGTTCCACAGATACGCAGTATTTT | CASSIVAGRSTDTQYF
NA | TRBD2 | TRBJ2-7 | TRBV4-2 | TGTGCCAGCAGCCAAGGGACTAGCGGGAGGGCCTGCGAGCGGTACTTC | CASSQGTSGRACERYF
NA | NA | TRBJ2-6 | TRBV30 | TGTGCCTGGAGTGTACTTGGCTCTGGGGCCAACGTCCTGACTTTC | CAWSVLGSGANVLTF
many | TRBD1 | TRBJ1-1 | TRBV30 | TGTGCCTTAACACAGGGGGCGGACACTGAAGCTTTCTTT | CALTQGADTEAFF
many | TRBD1 | TRBJ1-5 | TRBV12-3/TRBV12-4 | TGTGCCAGCAGTTTAGCCAGGGGACAGCAGCCCCAGCATTTT | CASSLARGQQPQHF
many | NA | TRBJ1-2 | TRBV6-5 | TGTGCCAGCAGATCCGCGGGTGGCGACTATGGCTACACCTTC | CASRSAGGDYGYTF
few | TRBD1 | TRBJ1-4 | TRBV29-1 | TGCAGCGTTTCGACAGGGGGCGAAAAACTGTTTTTT | CSVSTGGEKLFF
few | NA | TRBJ1-1 | TRBV24-1 | TGTGCCACTCGGGGGGGGTGGATGAACACTGAAGCTTTCTTT | CATRGGWMNTEAFF